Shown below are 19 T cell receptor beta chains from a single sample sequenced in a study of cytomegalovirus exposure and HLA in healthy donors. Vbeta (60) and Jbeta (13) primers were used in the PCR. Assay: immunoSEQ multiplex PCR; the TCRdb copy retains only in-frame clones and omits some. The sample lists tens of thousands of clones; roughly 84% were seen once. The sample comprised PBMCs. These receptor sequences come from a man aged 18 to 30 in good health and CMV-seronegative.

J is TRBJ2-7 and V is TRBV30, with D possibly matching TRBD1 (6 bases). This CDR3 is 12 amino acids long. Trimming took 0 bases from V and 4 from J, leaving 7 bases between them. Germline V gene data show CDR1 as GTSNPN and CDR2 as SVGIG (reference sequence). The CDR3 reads CAWSVGGYEQYF. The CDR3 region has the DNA TGTGCCTGGAGTGTAGGGGGATACGAGCAGTACTTC.

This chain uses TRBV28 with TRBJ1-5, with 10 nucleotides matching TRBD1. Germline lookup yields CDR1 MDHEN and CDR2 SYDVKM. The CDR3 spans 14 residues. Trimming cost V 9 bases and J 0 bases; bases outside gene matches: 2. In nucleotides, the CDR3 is TGTGCCAGTGGGACAGGGGTTAGCAATCAGCCCCAGCATTTT. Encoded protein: CASGTGVSNQPQHF.

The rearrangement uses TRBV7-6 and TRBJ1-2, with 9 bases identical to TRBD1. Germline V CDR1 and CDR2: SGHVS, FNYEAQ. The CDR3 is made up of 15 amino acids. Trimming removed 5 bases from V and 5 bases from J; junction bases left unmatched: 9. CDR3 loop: CASSQGGQGLYGYTF. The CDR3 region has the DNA TGTGCCAGCAGCCAGGGGGGACAGGGTTTGTATGGCTACACCTTC.

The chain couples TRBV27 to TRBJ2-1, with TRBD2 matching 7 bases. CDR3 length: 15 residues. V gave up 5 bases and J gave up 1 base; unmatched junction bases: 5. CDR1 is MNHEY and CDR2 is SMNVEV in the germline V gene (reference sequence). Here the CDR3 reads CASSPGAGSYNEQFF. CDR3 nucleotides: TGTGCCAGCAGTCCGGGAGCGGGGTCCTACAATGAGCAGTTCTTC.

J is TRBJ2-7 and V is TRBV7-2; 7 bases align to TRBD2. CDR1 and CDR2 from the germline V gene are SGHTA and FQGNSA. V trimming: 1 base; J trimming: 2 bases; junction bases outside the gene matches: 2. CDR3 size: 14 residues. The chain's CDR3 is CASSLGGSTYEQYF. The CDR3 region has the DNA TGTGCCAGCAGCTTAGGCGGGAGTACCTACGAGCAGTACTTC.

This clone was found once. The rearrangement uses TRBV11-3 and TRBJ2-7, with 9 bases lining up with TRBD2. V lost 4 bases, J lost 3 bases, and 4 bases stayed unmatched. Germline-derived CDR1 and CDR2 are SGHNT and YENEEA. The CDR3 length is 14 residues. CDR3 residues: CASSSGTSSYEQYF. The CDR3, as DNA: TGTGCCAGCAGCTCCGGGACTAGCAGCTACGAGCAGTACTTC.

The CDR3 is CASSSGTSGSLVYEQYF. DNA of the CDR3: TGCGCCAGCAGCTCCGGGACTAGCGGGAGCCTCGTCTACGAGCAGTACTTC. The chain has TRBV5-1 and TRBJ2-7, with TRBD2 identical over 14 bases. The V segment lost 3 bases and the J segment 3 bases; nucleotides outside the gene matches: 8. This CDR3 comprises 17 residues. CDR1 SGHRS and CDR2 YFSETQ come from the germline V gene. Full variable domain (missing parts from reference TRBV5-1 and TRBJ2-7): KAGVTQTPRYLIKTRGQQVTLSCSPISGHRSVSWYQQTPGQGLQFLFEYFSETQRNKGNFPGRFSGRQFSNSRSEMNVSTLELGDSALYLCASSSGTSGSLVYEQYFGPGTRLTVT.

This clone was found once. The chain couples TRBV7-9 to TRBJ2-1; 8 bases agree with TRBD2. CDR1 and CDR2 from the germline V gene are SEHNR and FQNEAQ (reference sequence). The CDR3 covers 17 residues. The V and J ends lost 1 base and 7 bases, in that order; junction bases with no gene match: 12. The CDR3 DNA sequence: TGTGCCAGCAGCTTAGAATTTCTTCCGGGACTAGAGAATGAGCAGTTCTTC. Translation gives CASSLEFLPGLENEQFF.

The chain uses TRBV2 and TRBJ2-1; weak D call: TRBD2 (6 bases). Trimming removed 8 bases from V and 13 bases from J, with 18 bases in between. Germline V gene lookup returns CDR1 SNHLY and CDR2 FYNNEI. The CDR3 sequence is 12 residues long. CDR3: CASLPDYPPQFF. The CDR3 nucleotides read TGTGCCAGCCTTCCGGACTACCCCCCCCAGTTCTTC.

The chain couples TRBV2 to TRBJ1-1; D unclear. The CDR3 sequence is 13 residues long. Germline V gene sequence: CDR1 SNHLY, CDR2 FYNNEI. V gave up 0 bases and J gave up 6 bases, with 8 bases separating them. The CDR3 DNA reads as TGTGCCAGCAGTGAAGCGGAGACTCCTGAAGCTTTCTTT. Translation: CASSEAETPEAFF.

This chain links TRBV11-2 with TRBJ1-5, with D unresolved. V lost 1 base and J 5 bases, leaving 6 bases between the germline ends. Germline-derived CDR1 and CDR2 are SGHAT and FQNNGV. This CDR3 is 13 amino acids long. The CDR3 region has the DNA TGTGCCAGCAGCTTAGGCAGGTATCAGCCCCAGCATTTT. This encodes CASSLGRYQPQHF.

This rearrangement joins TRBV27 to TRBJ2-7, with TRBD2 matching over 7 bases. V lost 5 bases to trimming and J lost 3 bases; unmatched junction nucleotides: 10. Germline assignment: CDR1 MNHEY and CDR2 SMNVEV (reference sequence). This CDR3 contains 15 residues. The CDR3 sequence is CASSEGRGSYYEQYF. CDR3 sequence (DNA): TGTGCCAGCAGTGAGGGGCGCGGGAGTTACTACGAGCAGTACTTC.

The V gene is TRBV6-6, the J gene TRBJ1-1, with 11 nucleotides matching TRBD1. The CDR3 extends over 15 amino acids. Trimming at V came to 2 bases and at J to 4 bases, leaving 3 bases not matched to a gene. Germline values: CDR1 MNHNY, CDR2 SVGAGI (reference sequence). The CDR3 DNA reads TGTGCCAGCAGTTACGGGGGACAGGGGGGCACTGAAGCTTTCTTT. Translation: CASSYGGQGGTEAFF.

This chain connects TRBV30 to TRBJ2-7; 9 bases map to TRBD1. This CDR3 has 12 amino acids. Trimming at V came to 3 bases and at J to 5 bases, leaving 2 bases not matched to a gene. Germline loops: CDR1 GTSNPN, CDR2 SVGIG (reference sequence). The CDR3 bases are TGTGCCTGGAGCACAGGGGGCCACGAGCAGTACTTC. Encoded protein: CAWSTGGHEQYF.

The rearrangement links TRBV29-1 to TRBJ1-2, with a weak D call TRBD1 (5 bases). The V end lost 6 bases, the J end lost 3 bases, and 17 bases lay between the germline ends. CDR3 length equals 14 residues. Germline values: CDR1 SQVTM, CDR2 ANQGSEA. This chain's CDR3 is CSVTGWGRDYGYTF. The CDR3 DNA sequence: TGCAGCGTCACAGGATGGGGCCGGGACTATGGCTACACCTTC.

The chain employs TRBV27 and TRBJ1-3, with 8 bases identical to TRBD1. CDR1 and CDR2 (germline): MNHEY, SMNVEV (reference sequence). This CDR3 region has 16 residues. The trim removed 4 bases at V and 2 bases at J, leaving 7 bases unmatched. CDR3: CASSSNRQGPGNTIYF. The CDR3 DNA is TGTGCCAGCAGTTCGAATCGACAGGGGCCTGGAAACACCATATATTTT.

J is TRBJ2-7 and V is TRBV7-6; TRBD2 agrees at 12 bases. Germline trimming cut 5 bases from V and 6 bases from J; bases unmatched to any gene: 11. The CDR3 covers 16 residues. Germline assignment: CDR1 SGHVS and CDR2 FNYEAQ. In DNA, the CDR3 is TGTGCCAGCAGCGCCAGGACTAGCGGGAACTTGGCCGAGCAGTACTTC. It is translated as CASSARTSGNLAEQYF.

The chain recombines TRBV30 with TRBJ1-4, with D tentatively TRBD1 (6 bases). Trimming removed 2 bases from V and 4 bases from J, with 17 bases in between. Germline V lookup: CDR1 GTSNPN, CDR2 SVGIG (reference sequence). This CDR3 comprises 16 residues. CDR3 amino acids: CAWSRDKGFYNEKLFF. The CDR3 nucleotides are TGTGCCTGGAGTCGGGACAAGGGCTTTTATAATGAAAAACTGTTTTTT.

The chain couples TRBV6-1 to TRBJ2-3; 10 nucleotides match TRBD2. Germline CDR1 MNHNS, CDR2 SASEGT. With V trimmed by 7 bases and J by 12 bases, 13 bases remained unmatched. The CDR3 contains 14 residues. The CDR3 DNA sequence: TGTGCCAGCAATGAGCAGACTAGCGGGTATTTACAGTATTTT. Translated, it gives CASNEQTSGYLQYF.